Listed below are T cell receptor beta chains from one sample, sequenced in a study of radiation and T cells in renal cell carcinoma. The table came from immunoSEQ multiplex PCR; TCRdb's copy has only in-frame clones and leaves some out. The repertoire holds some 120,000 clones, with approximately 85% as singletons. The sample was blood, taken from a patient whose treatment included radiotherapy and nephrectomy. Receptors originate from a man in his fifties or sixties with renal cell carcinoma. The CDR3 runs from the conserved cysteine through the conserved F or W. A D gene is named only where the DNA matches it firmly. Size is omitted from some rows. Given values are once, few, many or a class for expanded clones.

abundance	d_gene	j_gene	v_gene	CDR3aa	CDR3nt
.	.	TRBJ2-2	TRBV5-1	CASSSDKPGELFF	TGCGCCAGCAGCTCTGACAAACCCGGGGAGCTGTTTTTT
.	.	TRBJ2-5	TRBV5-1	CASSPFRDRGGRTQYF	TGCGCCAGCAGCCCCTTTCGGGATAGGGGTGGTCGGACCCAGTACTTC
.	TRBD1	TRBJ2-7	TRBV19	CASTRGTGHYEQYF	TGTGCCAGTACCCGTGGGACAGGGCACTACGAGCAGTACTTC
.	TRBD2	TRBJ2-3	TRBV15	CATSGLAGGPWRSTDTQYF	TGTGCCACCAGCGGCTTAGCGGGAGGGCCGTGGAGAAGCACAGATACGCAGTATTTT
once	.	TRBJ2-3	TRBV7-9	CASSPRRIGTDTQYF	TGTGCCAGCAGCCCACGTCGGATTGGCACAGATACGCAGTATTTT
.	.	TRBJ2-7	TRBV6-1	CASSEAGGSYEQYF	TGTGCCAGCAGTGAAGCTGGGGGATCCTACGAGCAGTACTTC
.	.	TRBJ2-1	TRBV19	CASSIGNEQFF	TGTGCCAGTAGTATAGGCAATGAGCAGTTCTTC
.	.	TRBJ1-2	TRBV19	CASSIRTRSSGYTF	TGTGCCAGTAGTATAAGGACACGGTCGTCGGGCTACACCTTC
.	.	TRBJ1-3	TRBV5-1	CASSLEGRNPDTIYF	TGCGCCAGCAGCTTGGAAGGCCGAAACCCAGACACCATATATTTT
.	TRBD2	TRBJ2-2	TRBV9	CASSVAPLAENTGELFF	TGTGCCAGCAGCGTAGCACCGCTAGCGGAAAACACCGGGGAGCTGTTTTTT
.	.	TRBJ2-1	TRBV27	CASFLSRGAYNEQFF	TGTGCCAGCTTTCTGTCTCGGGGGGCCTATAATGAGCAGTTCTTC
.	.	TRBJ2-7	TRBV5-1	CASSLGAGRSYEQYF	TGCGCCAGCAGCTTGGGGGCGGGACGCTCCTACGAGCAGTACTTC
.	.	TRBJ1-2	TRBV30	CAWSMRGPGYTF	TGTGCCTGGAGTATGCGGGGGCCTGGCTACACCTTC
.	.	TRBJ1-1	TRBV10-2	CASSVLLGNTEAFF	TGCGCCAGCAGTGTTCTGCTAGGGAACACTGAAGCTTTCTTT
.	.	TRBJ1-5	TRBV6-1	CASSGTALTSNQPQHF	TGTGCCAGCAGTGGGACAGCTCTGACGAGCAATCAGCCCCAGCATTTT